This is a list of T cell receptor beta chains from one sample in a study of control samples from healthy donors and cancer patients. Profiled with immunoSEQ multiplex PCR; TCRdb holds only in-frame clones, not every one. The sample contains approximately 170,000 clones, 85% to 90% of which appear only once. The sample taken for sequencing was blood. These receptors all come from a young woman in good health. CDR3s include the opening cysteine and the closing phenylalanine or tryptophan. D genes are given only for firm matches. A clone size is listed for some rows: how often the clone was seen (once, few, many), or a class if it is expanded.

>TRBV7-9|-|TRBJ1-1|-
CASSLVVLQEENTEAFF
TGTGCCAGCAGCTTAGTTGTATTGCAGGAGGAGAACACTGAAGCTTTCTTT
>TRBV7-9|-|TRBJ2-7|-
CASSPRDKSYEQYF
TGTGCCAGCAGCCCACGGGACAAGTCCTACGAGCAGTACTTC
>TRBV29-1|-|TRBJ1-1|-
CSGIQGTRAGAGTEAFF
TGCAGCGGAATTCAGGGTACCAGGGCGGGGGCCGGCACTGAAGCTTTCTTT
>TRBV6-6|TRBD1|TRBJ1-1|-
CASSYLGTGGEAFF
TGTGCCAGCAGTTACCTCGGGACAGGGGGTGAAGCTTTCTTT
>TRBV3-1/TRBV3-2|-|TRBJ2-1|-
CASSHQVRTRYEQFF
TGTGCCAGCAGCCACCAAGTCCGGACCCGATATGAGCAGTTCTTC
>TRBV20-1|-|TRBJ1-2|-
CSAPADGYTF
TGCAGTGCTCCGGCAGATGGCTACACCTTC
>TRBV28|-|TRBJ2-2|-
CASSWASWGLGELFF
TGTGCCAGCAGTTGGGCCTCCTGGGGGCTCGGGGAGCTGTTTTTT
>TRBV4-1|-|TRBJ1-6|-
CASSQDPRVGSPLHF
TGCGCCAGCAGCCAAGATCCCAGGGTTGGTTCACCCCTCCACTTT
>TRBV3-1/TRBV3-2|TRBD2|TRBJ2-5|-
CASSFPLAGGQETQYF
TGTGCCAGCAGCTTTCCCTTAGCGGGGGGACAAGAGACCCAGTACTTC
>TRBV5-1|-|TRBJ2-3|-
CASSLVRPTDTQYF
TGCGCCAGCAGCTTGGTTCGACCCACAGATACGCAGTATTTT
>TRBV28|-|TRBJ2-7|many
CASSYPPLYEQYF
TGTGCCAGCAGTTACCCGCCTCTTTACGAGCAGTACTTC
>TRBV3-1/TRBV3-2|-|TRBJ1-2|-
CASSQGVGRGEGGYTF
TGTGCCAGCAGCCAAGGCGTCGGTAGGGGAGAGGGGGGCTACACCTTC
>TRBV19|-|TRBJ2-3|-
CASTHRETDTQYF
TGTGCCAGTACACATAGGGAGACAGATACGCAGTATTTT
>TRBV12-3/TRBV12-4|-|TRBJ1-2|once
CASSTTANYGYTF
TGTGCCAGCAGTACTACAGCTAACTATGGCTACACCTTC
>TRBV6-5|-|TRBJ1-2|-
CASSSGWGAQGYTF
TGTGCCAGCAGTTCTGGTTGGGGGGCGCAGGGCTACACCTTC
>TRBV9|-|TRBJ1-4|-
CASSLRGDNPNEKLFF
TGTGCCAGCAGCCTCAGGGGTGACAATCCTAATGAAAAACTGTTTTTT
>TRBV10-3|-|TRBJ2-1|-
CAISASTYNEQFF
TGTGCCATCAGTGCTTCTACTTACAATGAGCAGTTCTTC
>TRBV5-1|TRBD2|TRBJ2-2|-
CASSLLAGANTGELFF
TGCGCCAGCAGCCTGTTAGCGGGGGCGAACACCGGGGAGCTGTTTTTT
>TRBV9|-|TRBJ1-2|few
CASSVDRRFSYGYTF
TGTGCCAGCAGCGTAGATCGGCGTTTCAGCTATGGCTACACCTTC
>TRBV11-2|-|TRBJ2-1|few
CASSQGGPYNEQFF
TGTGCCAGCAGCCAAGGGGGTCCGTACAATGAGCAGTTCTTC
>TRBV5-1|-|TRBJ1-1|-
CASSLTGKGTEAFF
TGCGCCAGCAGCTTGACAGGGAAGGGCACTGAAGCTTTCTTT
>TRBV6-5|-|TRBJ2-3|-
CASSPRGFSDTQYF
TGTGCCAGCAGCCCCAGGGGTTTCTCAGATACGCAGTATTTT
>TRBV2|-|TRBJ1-3|-
CASSEVSSGNTIYF
TGTGCCAGCAGTGAAGTTAGCTCTGGAAACACCATATATTTT
>TRBV19|-|TRBJ1-1|-
CASSTRGGRDTEAFF
TGTGCCAGTAGTACCCGGGGGGGCAGGGACACTGAAGCTTTCTTT
>TRBV7-9|-|TRBJ2-1|-
CASSDPIYNEQFF
TGTGCCAGCAGCGATCCGATTTACAATGAGCAGTTCTTC
>TRBV19|-|TRBJ1-5|-
CASTKAQHF
TGTGCCAGTACGAAAGCCCAGCATTTT
>TRBV5-1|TRBD2|TRBJ2-5|-
CASSFGGARGETQYF
TGCGCCAGCAGCTTCGGGGGGGCGCGAGGGGAGACCCAGTACTTC